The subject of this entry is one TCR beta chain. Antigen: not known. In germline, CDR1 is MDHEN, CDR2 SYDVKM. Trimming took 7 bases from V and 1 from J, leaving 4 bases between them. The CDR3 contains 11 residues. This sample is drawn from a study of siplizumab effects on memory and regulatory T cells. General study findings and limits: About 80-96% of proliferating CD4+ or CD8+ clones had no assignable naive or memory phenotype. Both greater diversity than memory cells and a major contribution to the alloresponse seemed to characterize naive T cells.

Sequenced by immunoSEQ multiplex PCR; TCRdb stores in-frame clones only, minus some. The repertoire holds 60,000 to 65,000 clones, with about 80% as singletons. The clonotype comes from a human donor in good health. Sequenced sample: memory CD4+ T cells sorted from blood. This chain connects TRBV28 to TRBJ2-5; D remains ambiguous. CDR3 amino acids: CASTLQETQYF. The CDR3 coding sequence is TGTGCCAGCACCCTCCAAGAGACCCAGTACTTC. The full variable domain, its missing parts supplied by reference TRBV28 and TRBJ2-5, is DVKVTQSSRYLVKRTGEKVFLECVQDMDHENMFWYRQDPGLGLRLIYFSYDVKMKEKGDIPEGYSVSREKKERFSLILESASTNQTSMYLCASTLQETQYFGPGTRLLVL.